The T cell receptor (beta chain) described here comes from a study of T cells in localized non-small cell lung cancer (dated by TCRdb to 2020 to 2021). Notes on the research overall: T cell repertoires of 236 early-stage NSCLC patients were analyzed, with tumors being compared against uninvolved tumor-adjacent lungs. All 230 or so NSCLC patients in the cohort were treatment-naive and had localized lung tumors that were resected. NSCLC patients had a mean age of roughly 64 years, and 129 were male and about 98 female. On the study overall, not on this receptor specifically: A median of 57 of the top 100 tumor clones turned up in the paired uninvolved adjacent lung, and about 28 of those clones also ranked among the top 100 of that same adjacent lung. Higher blood T cell density associated with longer overall survival, while higher adjacent-lung clonality associated with shorter survival. Uninvolved tumor-adjacent lung showed the highest T cell clonality, higher than tumor, which suggests more focused antigenic responses in the uninvolved tumor-adjacent lung. Because the study design was exploratory, TCR variables were selected using unadjusted p-values without false-discovery rate correction. Multi-region tumor sequencing was not performed, so intratumor heterogeneity could not be excluded.

At diagnosis, tumor, uninvolved tumor-adjacent lung and peripheral blood were collected and then preserved as a mix of FFPE and fresh-frozen material. For TCR repertoire profiling, the blood samples were analyzed as peripheral blood mononuclear cells. As concerns this clone: Its target antigen remains unknown. No much larger clone is present one base from it, and per-base qualities are unavailable.

The immunoSEQ Assay was used to sequence TCR beta CDR3 regions from DNA. From the authors' description of their analysis: T cell density was computed as TCR beta template counts normalized to usable DNA estimated by amplifying housekeeping genes. The preseqR package was used to estimate richness by extrapolating to 400,000 templates for PBMC samples and to 120,000 templates for tissue samples. Clonality was calculated as one minus Pielou's evenness. Differential abundance testing on productive amino-acid clonotypes, with a minimum total count of 5 and an alpha of 0.1, was used to identify tissue-enriched TCRs. The Jaccard Index and the Morisita Overlap Index were used to quantify repertoire overlap between compartments. TCR beta CDR3s were clustered by GLIPH together with public tetramer-defined viral CDR3s, and at least three viral sequences plus V-gene enrichment were required for viral motifs. TCRdb carries this immuneACCESS record with in-frame sequences only. Its versions omit some clonotypes, under half of them owing to an unresolved V gene in the studies checked, with the rest unexplained. For V, J and clone size, that table is used; D and trimming come from the DNA. A total of under 70,000 clones appear in this sample, 86% of them only once. The biggest ten clones account for approximately 5% of the sample.

After removal of 7 bases from V and 0 bases from J, the junction retains 5 bases not matched to a gene. Reading the germline V gene (reference sequence) gives CDR1 MNHEY and CDR2 SMNVEV. The CDR3, from cysteine to phenylalanine, totals 15 residues. The read is trimmed to its CDR3 DNA, 45 bases read in frame from base 1. The chain employs TRBV27 and TRBJ2-2, and 7 junction bases match TRBD2. The sequenced sample was peripheral blood, obtained before any cancer treatment. The clonotype comes from a woman aged 35 to 70 with stage I lung adenocarcinoma. The bases are TGTGCCAGCAAATTGGGGAGGGCGAACACCGGGGAGCTGTTTTTT. Its protein is CASKLGRANTGELFF.